The sequence of this TCR beta chain was determined in a study of cytomegalovirus exposure and HLA in healthy donors. Looked up from germline, CDR1 is MNHNS and CDR2 is SASEGT. This CDR3 is built from 13 residues. The V end was cut by 1 base, the J end by 7 bases, with 11 bases between. In the PCR, 60 Vbeta and 13 Jbeta primers were used. Measured with immunoSEQ multiplex PCR; TCRdb has only the in-frame clones, and not every one. Here the sample spans 150,000 to 200,000 clones, about 82% being singletons. Sequenced sample: PBMCs. This TCR derives from a man in his late teens or twenties in good health and CMV-seronegative. The chain recombines TRBV6-1 with TRBJ2-7; D possibly corresponds to TRBD1 (5 bases). The CDR3 here is CASSEVGVREQYF. The CDR3 region has the DNA TGTGCCAGCAGTGAAGTAGGGGTGCGGGAGCAGTACTTC.